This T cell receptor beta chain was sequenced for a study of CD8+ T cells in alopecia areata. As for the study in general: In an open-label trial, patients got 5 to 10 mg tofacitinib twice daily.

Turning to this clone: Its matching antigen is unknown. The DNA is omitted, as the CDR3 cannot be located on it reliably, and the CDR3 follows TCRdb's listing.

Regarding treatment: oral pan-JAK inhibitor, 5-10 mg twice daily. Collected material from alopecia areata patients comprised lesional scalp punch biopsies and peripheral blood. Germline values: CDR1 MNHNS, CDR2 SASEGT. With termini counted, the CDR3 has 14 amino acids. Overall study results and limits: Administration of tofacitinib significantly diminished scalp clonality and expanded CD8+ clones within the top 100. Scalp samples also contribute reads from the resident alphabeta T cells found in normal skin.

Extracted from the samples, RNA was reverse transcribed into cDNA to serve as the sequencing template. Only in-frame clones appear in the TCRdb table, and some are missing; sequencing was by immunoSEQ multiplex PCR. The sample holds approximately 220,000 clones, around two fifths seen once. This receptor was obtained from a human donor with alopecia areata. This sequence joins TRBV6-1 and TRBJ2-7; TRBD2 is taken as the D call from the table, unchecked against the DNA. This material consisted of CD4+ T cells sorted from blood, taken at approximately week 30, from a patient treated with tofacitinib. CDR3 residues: CASSSSVTTYEQYF.